This is a list of T cell receptor beta chains from one sample in a study of blood T cell repertoires in COVID-19. Some clones are missing from TCRdb's copy, which holds only in-frame ones; the method was immunoSEQ multiplex PCR. Of under 150,000 clones listed, around 86% are singletons. Material: PBMCs or T cells enriched from blood (not recorded which). All receptors come from a man aged 25-45 years who had recovered from COVID-19. Each CDR3 is given with its conserved first and last residue. The order of the fields is V gene, D gene, clone size, J gene, CDR3 length, CDR3 DNA, CDR3 protein. The D gene is left open where the match is weak. The size field is filled for only some rows; it gives once, few, many or a size class.

V gene: TRBV6-1; D gene: NA; clone size: NA; J gene: TRBJ1-3; CDR3 length: 14; CDR3 DNA: TGTGCCAGCACCGCCCCCAGGGAAGGAAACACCATATATTTT; CDR3 protein: CASTAPREGNTIYF
V gene: TRBV19; D gene: TRBD1; clone size: NA; J gene: TRBJ2-3; CDR3 length: 15; CDR3 DNA: TGTGCCAGTAGTCTTGAGGGGGCAAGGACAGATACGCAGTATTTT; CDR3 protein: CASSLEGARTDTQYF
V gene: TRBV27; D gene: NA; clone size: few; J gene: TRBJ2-3; CDR3 length: 14; CDR3 DNA: TGTGCCAGCAGTCAGGACAGTAGCACAGATACGCAGTATTTT; CDR3 protein: CASSQDSSTDTQYF
V gene: TRBV28; D gene: TRBD2; clone size: NA; J gene: TRBJ2-7; CDR3 length: 16; CDR3 DNA: TGTGCCAGCACCCCTTATCTTGCGGGAGAGGCCTACGAGCAGTACTTC; CDR3 protein: CASTPYLAGEAYEQYF
V gene: TRBV27; D gene: TRBD2; clone size: NA; J gene: TRBJ2-7; CDR3 length: 14; CDR3 DNA: TGTGCCAGCAGTTTAAGCGGGAAGAATTACGAGCAGTACTTC; CDR3 protein: CASSLSGKNYEQYF
V gene: TRBV19; D gene: NA; clone size: once; J gene: TRBJ2-5; CDR3 length: 14; CDR3 DNA: TGTGCCAGTAGTATAGGAGTAGGGGCAGAGACCCAGTACTTC; CDR3 protein: CASSIGVGAETQYF
V gene: TRBV15; D gene: TRBD1; clone size: NA; J gene: TRBJ1-2; CDR3 length: 14; CDR3 DNA: TGTGCCACCAGCAGAGAGGACAGGGAGGGTGGCTACACCTTC; CDR3 protein: CATSREDREGGYTF
V gene: TRBV24-1; D gene: NA; clone size: NA; J gene: TRBJ2-3; CDR3 length: 15; CDR3 DNA: TGTGCCACCAGTGATCCCGGACTGAACACAGATACGCAGTATTTT; CDR3 protein: CATSDPGLNTDTQYF
V gene: TRBV18; D gene: TRBD1; clone size: NA; J gene: TRBJ1-2; CDR3 length: 13; CDR3 DNA: TGTGCCAGCTCACCAGACAGGGATCATGGCTACACCTTC; CDR3 protein: CASSPDRDHGYTF
V gene: TRBV19; D gene: NA; clone size: NA; J gene: TRBJ1-3; CDR3 length: 16; CDR3 DNA: TGTGCCAGTAGGCTGCGCGGGGGGGCGACTGGAAACACCATATATTTT; CDR3 protein: CASRLRGGATGNTIYF
V gene: TRBV6-2/TRBV6-3; D gene: NA; clone size: NA; J gene: TRBJ2-1; CDR3 length: 15; CDR3 DNA: TGTGCCAGCAGTTACGGAGGGTCGGGAGAACTTGAGCAGTTCTTC; CDR3 protein: CASSYGGSGELEQFF
V gene: TRBV7-9; D gene: NA; clone size: NA; J gene: TRBJ1-3; CDR3 length: 14; CDR3 DNA: TGTGCCAGCAGCCCGGGACTCTCTGGAAACACCATATATTTT; CDR3 protein: CASSPGLSGNTIYF
V gene: TRBV27; D gene: NA; clone size: NA; J gene: TRBJ1-1; CDR3 length: 17; CDR3 DNA: TGTGCCAGCAACTCAGGGTCCCAACCCCCTCCAGGCACTGAAGCTTTCTTT; CDR3 protein: CASNSGSQPPPGTEAFF
V gene: TRBV19; D gene: NA; clone size: NA; J gene: TRBJ1-4; CDR3 length: 13; CDR3 DNA: TGTGCCAGTACCACCGACAGAAATGAAAAACTGTTTTTT; CDR3 protein: CASTTDRNEKLFF
V gene: TRBV4-1; D gene: NA; clone size: NA; J gene: TRBJ2-5; CDR3 length: 17; CDR3 DNA: TGCGCCAGCAGCCCGGCCGAACTAGCCTATTCCAAAGAGACCCAGTACTTC; CDR3 protein: CASSPAELAYSKETQYF
V gene: TRBV10-1; D gene: NA; clone size: few; J gene: TRBJ2-3; CDR3 length: 15; CDR3 DNA: TGCGCCAGCAGTGAGTCGACTTTGCCAACAGATACGCAGTATTTT; CDR3 protein: CASSESTLPTDTQYF
V gene: TRBV6-2/TRBV6-3; D gene: TRBD2; clone size: NA; J gene: TRBJ2-1; CDR3 length: 18; CDR3 DNA: TGTGCCAGCAGTCGGCGCGCGGGAGCGGCTTCCTCCTACAATGAGCAGTTCTTC; CDR3 protein: CASSRRAGAASSYNEQFF
V gene: TRBV2; D gene: NA; clone size: NA; J gene: TRBJ1-5; CDR3 length: 11; CDR3 DNA: TGTGCCAGCAGTGAAGCGGCAGACCAGCATTTT; CDR3 protein: CASSEAADQHF
V gene: TRBV2; D gene: NA; clone size: NA; J gene: TRBJ1-1; CDR3 length: 13; CDR3 DNA: TGTGCCAGCAGTGTTGGGCCAGAGTTTGAAGCTTTCTTT; CDR3 protein: CASSVGPEFEAFF
V gene: TRBV5-1; D gene: NA; clone size: NA; J gene: TRBJ2-3; CDR3 length: 13; CDR3 DNA: TGCGCCAGCAGCTTGCGGGAGCGGGATACGCAGTATTTT; CDR3 protein: CASSLRERDTQYF
V gene: TRBV4-2; D gene: NA; clone size: once; J gene: TRBJ2-7; CDR3 length: 18; CDR3 DNA: TGTGCCAGCAGCCAAGTTTCCCCGGGTTTAGCGGCTGGTGGCGAGCAGTACTTC; CDR3 protein: CASSQVSPGLAAGGEQYF
V gene: TRBV18; D gene: TRBD2; clone size: NA; J gene: TRBJ2-5; CDR3 length: 14; CDR3 DNA: TGTGCCAGCTCACCTGGACTAGCGGTCGAGACCCAGTACTTC; CDR3 protein: CASSPGLAVETQYF
V gene: TRBV25-1; D gene: TRBD1; clone size: NA; J gene: TRBJ1-6; CDR3 length: 14; CDR3 DNA: TGTGCCAGCAGTGTGACAGGGGGAGGGTCACCCCTCCACTTT; CDR3 protein: CASSVTGGGSPLHF
V gene: TRBV5-4; D gene: TRBD2; clone size: NA; J gene: TRBJ2-7; CDR3 length: 17; CDR3 DNA: TGTGCCAGCAGCTTGGCACCTAGCGGGCCTAGCTCCTACGAGCAGTACTTC; CDR3 protein: CASSLAPSGPSSYEQYF
V gene: TRBV5-4; D gene: NA; clone size: NA; J gene: TRBJ1-6; CDR3 length: 15; CDR3 DNA: TGTGCCAGCAGCTTTTATGAACAGGGCGGTTCACCCCTCCACTTT; CDR3 protein: CASSFYEQGGSPLHF
V gene: TRBV3-1/TRBV3-2; D gene: TRBD2; clone size: once; J gene: TRBJ2-1; CDR3 length: 14; CDR3 DNA: TGTGCCAGCAGCCCACTAGCGGGAGTGGTTGAGCAGTTCTTC; CDR3 protein: CASSPLAGVVEQFF
V gene: TRBV7-9; D gene: NA; clone size: few; J gene: TRBJ2-3; CDR3 length: 14; CDR3 DNA: TGTGCCAGCAGCCTAGCCGGGTCGACAGATACGCAGTATTTT; CDR3 protein: CASSLAGSTDTQYF
V gene: TRBV4-2; D gene: TRBD2; clone size: once; J gene: TRBJ2-1; CDR3 length: 19; CDR3 DNA: TGTGCCAGCAGCCCCCAAGGACTAGCGGGGGGTAGCTCCTACAATGAGCAGTTCTTC; CDR3 protein: CASSPQGLAGGSSYNEQFF
V gene: TRBV7-9; D gene: TRBD1; clone size: NA; J gene: TRBJ1-4; CDR3 length: 15; CDR3 DNA: TGTGCCAGCAGCGAAATGACAGGGGGCCTTGAAAAACTGTTTTTT; CDR3 protein: CASSEMTGGLEKLFF
V gene: TRBV9; D gene: NA; clone size: NA; J gene: TRBJ1-4; CDR3 length: 14; CDR3 DNA: TGTGCCAGCAGCATCGGGAGTACACAAGAAAAACTGTTTTTT; CDR3 protein: CASSIGSTQEKLFF
V gene: TRBV28; D gene: NA; clone size: NA; J gene: TRBJ2-7; CDR3 length: 14; CDR3 DNA: TGTGCCAGCAAGAGTGGAGGGGCTCAAAACGAGCAGTACTTC; CDR3 protein: CASKSGGAQNEQYF
V gene: TRBV23-1; D gene: NA; clone size: NA; J gene: TRBJ2-5; CDR3 length: 15; CDR3 DNA: TGCGCCAGCAGCCAAAAACGGGTACCCTGGGAGACCCAGTACTTC; CDR3 protein: CASSQKRVPWETQYF
V gene: TRBV5-1; D gene: NA; clone size: NA; J gene: TRBJ1-4; CDR3 length: 14; CDR3 DNA: TGCGCCAGCAGCTTGACAGGGATGAATGAAAAACTGTTTTTT; CDR3 protein: CASSLTGMNEKLFF
V gene: TRBV4-1; D gene: TRBD1; clone size: once; J gene: TRBJ2-1; CDR3 length: 18; CDR3 DNA: TGCGCCAGCAGCCCCGGGTCACAGGGGGCTCTGGTCACCAATGAGCAGTTCTTC; CDR3 protein: CASSPGSQGALVTNEQFF
V gene: TRBV7-9; D gene: NA; clone size: NA; J gene: TRBJ1-2; CDR3 length: 13; CDR3 DNA: TGTGCCAGCAGCTTAGTCGGGGACTATGGCTACACCTTC; CDR3 protein: CASSLVGDYGYTF
V gene: TRBV5-1; D gene: NA; clone size: NA; J gene: TRBJ1-6; CDR3 length: 15; CDR3 DNA: TGCGCCAGCAGCTTGACCGGGACAAGCTATTCACCCCTCCACTTT; CDR3 protein: CASSLTGTSYSPLHF
V gene: TRBV10-3; D gene: NA; clone size: NA; J gene: TRBJ2-2; CDR3 length: 13; CDR3 DNA: TGTGCCATCAGTGAAACTGCAATCGGGGAGCTGTTTTTT; CDR3 protein: CAISETAIGELFF
V gene: TRBV5-1; D gene: NA; clone size: NA; J gene: TRBJ2-2; CDR3 length: 15; CDR3 DNA: TGCGCCAGCAGCTTGGCTCAGGGTGGCACCGGGGAGCTGTTTTTT; CDR3 protein: CASSLAQGGTGELFF
V gene: TRBV19; D gene: TRBD1; clone size: NA; J gene: TRBJ2-3; CDR3 length: 16; CDR3 DNA: TGTGCCAGTAGTGCCCGGACAGGGGGCGGTACAGATACGCAGTATTTT; CDR3 protein: CASSARTGGGTDTQYF